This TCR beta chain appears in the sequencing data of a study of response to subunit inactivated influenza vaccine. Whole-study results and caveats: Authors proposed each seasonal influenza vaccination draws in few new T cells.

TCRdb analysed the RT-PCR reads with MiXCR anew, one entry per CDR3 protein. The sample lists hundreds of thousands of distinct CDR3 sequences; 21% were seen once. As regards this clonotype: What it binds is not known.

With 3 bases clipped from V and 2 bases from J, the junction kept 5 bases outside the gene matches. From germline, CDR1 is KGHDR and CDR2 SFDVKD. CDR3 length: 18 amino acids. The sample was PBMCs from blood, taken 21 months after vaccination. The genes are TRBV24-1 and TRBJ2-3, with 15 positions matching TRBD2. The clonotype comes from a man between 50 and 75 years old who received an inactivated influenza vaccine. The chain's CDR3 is CATSDGTSGRYITDTQYF. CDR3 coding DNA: TGTGCCACCAGTGATGGGACTAGCGGGAGGTATATCACAGATACGCAGTATTTT.